This is a list of T cell receptor beta chains from one sample in a study of blood T cell repertoires in COVID-19. Here immunoSEQ multiplex PCR was the method, and the copy in TCRdb shows in-frame clones only, minus some. The sample has approximately 97,000 clones; roughly 80% are singletons. The specimen was peripheral blood. Receptors originate from a man in his fifties or sixties with acute or convalescent COVID-19. The CDR3 runs from the conserved cysteine through the conserved F or W. A D gene is named only where the DNA matches it firmly. A row's size may be missing; if present it is once, few, many or a size class.

D gene: TRBD1; J gene: TRBJ2-2; V gene: TRBV7-2; clone size: -; CDR3 protein: CASSLEGTGNTGELFF; CDR3 DNA: TGTGCCAGCAGCTTAGAGGGGACAGGCAACACCGGGGAGCTGTTTTTT
D gene: -; J gene: TRBJ1-1; V gene: TRBV7-8; clone size: -; CDR3 protein: CASSLGLSGAGNTEAFF; CDR3 DNA: TGTGCCAGCAGCTTAGGTCTGTCAGGGGCTGGGAACACTGAAGCTTTCTTT
D gene: -; J gene: TRBJ1-6; V gene: TRBV19; clone size: -; CDR3 protein: CASSPNGQINSPLHF; CDR3 DNA: TGTGCCAGTAGTCCTAACGGACAGATCAATTCACCCCTCCACTTT
D gene: TRBD1; J gene: TRBJ1-5; V gene: TRBV20-1; clone size: -; CDR3 protein: CSASSRGTGQPQHF; CDR3 DNA: TGCAGTGCTAGTAGCAGGGGGACGGGGCAGCCCCAGCATTTT
D gene: TRBD2; J gene: TRBJ2-1; V gene: TRBV7-2; clone size: once; CDR3 protein: CASSPGTSGSYEQFF; CDR3 DNA: TGTGCCAGCAGCCCTGGGACTAGCGGGAGCTATGAGCAGTTCTTC
D gene: -; J gene: TRBJ1-2; V gene: TRBV19; clone size: few; CDR3 protein: CASSGEGSYGYTF; CDR3 DNA: TGTGCCAGTAGTGGGGAGGGCAGCTATGGCTACACCTTC
D gene: -; J gene: TRBJ1-5; V gene: TRBV27; clone size: -; CDR3 protein: CASSSLINQPQHF; CDR3 DNA: TGTGCCAGCAGTTCCTTAATCAATCAGCCCCAGCATTTT
D gene: -; J gene: TRBJ1-4; V gene: TRBV6-6; clone size: -; CDR3 protein: CASSYSDREKLFF; CDR3 DNA: TGTGCCAGCAGTTACTCAGACAGAGAAAAACTGTTTTTT
D gene: -; J gene: TRBJ1-5; V gene: TRBV10-3; clone size: -; CDR3 protein: CAISRDSRNQPQHF; CDR3 DNA: TGTGCCATCAGTCGGGACTCTAGGAATCAGCCCCAGCATTTT
D gene: -; J gene: TRBJ2-4; V gene: TRBV5-4; clone size: -; CDR3 protein: CASSFPGANIQYF; CDR3 DNA: TGTGCCAGCAGCTTTCCGGGTGCGAACATTCAGTACTTC
D gene: -; J gene: TRBJ2-3; V gene: TRBV11-3; clone size: -; CDR3 protein: CASSLGPGADTQYF; CDR3 DNA: TGTGCCAGCAGCTTAGGACCGGGGGCAGATACGCAGTATTTT
D gene: -; J gene: TRBJ2-5; V gene: TRBV27; clone size: -; CDR3 protein: CASSLMGAQETQYF; CDR3 DNA: TGTGCCAGCAGTTTAATGGGGGCCCAAGAGACCCAGTACTTC
D gene: TRBD2; J gene: TRBJ2-1; V gene: TRBV3-1/TRBV3-2; clone size: -; CDR3 protein: CASSRSGGAIGEQFF; CDR3 DNA: TGTGCCAGCAGCCGCAGCGGGGGGGCTATTGGCGAGCAGTTCTTC
D gene: -; J gene: TRBJ2-5; V gene: TRBV7-2; clone size: -; CDR3 protein: CASSLWRGQETQYF; CDR3 DNA: TGTGCCAGCAGCTTATGGCGGGGCCAAGAGACCCAGTACTTC
D gene: -; J gene: TRBJ1-1; V gene: TRBV7-2; clone size: few; CDR3 protein: CASSLTGRRGGRWNTEAFF; CDR3 DNA: TGTGCCAGCAGCTTAACAGGGCGTCGCGGCGGGCGGTGGAACACTGAAGCTTTCTTT
D gene: -; J gene: TRBJ2-3; V gene: TRBV18; clone size: -; CDR3 protein: CASSPLASQSTDTQYF; CDR3 DNA: TGTGCCAGCTCACCACTAGCTAGCCAAAGCACAGATACGCAGTATTTT
D gene: -; J gene: TRBJ1-5; V gene: TRBV7-2; clone size: -; CDR3 protein: CASSSPSFGQLNQPQHF; CDR3 DNA: TGTGCCAGCAGCTCCCCGAGCTTCGGACAGCTCAATCAGCCCCAGCATTTT
D gene: TRBD1; J gene: TRBJ2-5; V gene: TRBV14; clone size: -; CDR3 protein: CASSQGDRGLETQYF; CDR3 DNA: TGTGCCAGCAGCCAAGGGGACAGGGGGCTTGAGACCCAGTACTTC
D gene: TRBD2; J gene: TRBJ2-5; V gene: TRBV2; clone size: -; CDR3 protein: CASSEMTSGRASRETQYF; CDR3 DNA: TGTGCCAGCAGTGAAATGACTAGCGGGAGGGCCAGCCGAGAGACCCAGTACTTC
D gene: TRBD1; J gene: TRBJ2-3; V gene: TRBV27; clone size: -; CDR3 protein: CASRQTGTDTQYF; CDR3 DNA: TGTGCCAGCAGACAGACAGGGACCGATACGCAGTATTTT